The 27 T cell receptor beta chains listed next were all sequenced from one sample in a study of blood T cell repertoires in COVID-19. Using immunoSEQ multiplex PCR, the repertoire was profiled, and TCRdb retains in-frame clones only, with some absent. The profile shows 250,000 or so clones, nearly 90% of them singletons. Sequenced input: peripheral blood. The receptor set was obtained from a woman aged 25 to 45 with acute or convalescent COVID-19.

CDR3 DNA: TGTGCCAGCAGACCGATAGATGGACAGGGGGCCTACGAGCAGTACTTC. Its translation is CASRPIDGQGAYEQYF. V is TRBV5-5 and J is TRBJ2-7; 10 positions agree with TRBD1. Looked up from germline, CDR1 is SGHKS and CDR2 is YYEKEE (reference sequence). The CDR3 is made up of 16 amino acids. V lost 5 bases to trimming and J lost 2 bases; unmatched junction nucleotides: 10.

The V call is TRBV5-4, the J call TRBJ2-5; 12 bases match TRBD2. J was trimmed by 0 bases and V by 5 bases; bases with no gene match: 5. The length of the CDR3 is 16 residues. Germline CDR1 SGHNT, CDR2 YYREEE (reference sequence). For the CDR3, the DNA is TGTGCCAGCAGACCCGCTAGCGGGAGGGACCAAGAGACCCAGTACTTC. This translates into CASRPASGRDQETQYF.

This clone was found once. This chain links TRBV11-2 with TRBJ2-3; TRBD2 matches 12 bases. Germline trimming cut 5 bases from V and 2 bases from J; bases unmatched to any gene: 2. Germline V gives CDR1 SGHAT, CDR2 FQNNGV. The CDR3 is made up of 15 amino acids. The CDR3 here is CASSPSGRATDTQYF. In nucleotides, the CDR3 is TGTGCCAGCAGCCCTAGCGGGAGGGCCACAGATACGCAGTATTTT.

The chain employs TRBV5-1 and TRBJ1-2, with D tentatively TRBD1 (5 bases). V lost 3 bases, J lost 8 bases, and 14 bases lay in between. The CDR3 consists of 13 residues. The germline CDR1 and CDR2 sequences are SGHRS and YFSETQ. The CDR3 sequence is CASSSTTGGGYTF. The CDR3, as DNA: TGCGCCAGCAGCTCAACCACAGGTGGCGGCTACACCTTC. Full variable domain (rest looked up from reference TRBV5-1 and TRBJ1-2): KAGVTQTPRYLIKTRGQQVTLSCSPISGHRSVSWYQQTPGQGLQFLFEYFSETQRNKGNFPGRFSGRQFSNSRSEMNVSTLELGDSALYLCASSSTTGGGYTFGSGTRLTVV.

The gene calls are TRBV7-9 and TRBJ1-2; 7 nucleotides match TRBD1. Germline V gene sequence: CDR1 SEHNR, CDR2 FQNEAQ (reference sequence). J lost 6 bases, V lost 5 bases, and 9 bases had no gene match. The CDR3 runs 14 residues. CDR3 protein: CASSPRQGINGYTF. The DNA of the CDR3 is TGTGCCAGCAGCCCGCGACAGGGAATAAATGGCTACACCTTC.

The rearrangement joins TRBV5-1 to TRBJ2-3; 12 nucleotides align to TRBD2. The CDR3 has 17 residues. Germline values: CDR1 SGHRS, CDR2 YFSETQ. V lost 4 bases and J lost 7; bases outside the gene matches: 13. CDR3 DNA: TGCGCCAGCAGCCCGCTACCACTAGCGGGAGGCGACTATACGCAGTATTTT. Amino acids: CASSPLPLAGGDYTQYF. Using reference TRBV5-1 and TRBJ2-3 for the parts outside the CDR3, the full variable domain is KAGVTQTPRYLIKTRGQQVTLSCSPISGHRSVSWYQQTPGQGLQFLFEYFSETQRNKGNFPGRFSGRQFSNSRSEMNVSTLELGDSALYLCASSPLPLAGGDYTQYFGPGTRLTVL.

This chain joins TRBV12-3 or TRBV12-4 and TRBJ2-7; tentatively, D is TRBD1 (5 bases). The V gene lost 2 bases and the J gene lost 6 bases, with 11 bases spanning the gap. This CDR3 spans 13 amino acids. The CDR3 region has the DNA TGTGCCAGCAGTTTACCCACAGGCCTCGAGCAGTACTTC. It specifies CASSLPTGLEQYF.

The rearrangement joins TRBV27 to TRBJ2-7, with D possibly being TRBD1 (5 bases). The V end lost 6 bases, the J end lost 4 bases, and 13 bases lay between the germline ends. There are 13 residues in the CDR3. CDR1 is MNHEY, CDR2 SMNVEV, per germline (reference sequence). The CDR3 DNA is TGTGCCAGCAGAGGGGTCCCCTATTACGAGCAGTACTTC. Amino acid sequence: CASRGVPYYEQYF.

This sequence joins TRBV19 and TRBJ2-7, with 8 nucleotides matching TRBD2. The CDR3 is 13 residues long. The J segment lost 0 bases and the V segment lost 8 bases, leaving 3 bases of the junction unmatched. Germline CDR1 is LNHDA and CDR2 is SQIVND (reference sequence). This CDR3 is CASSREGSYEQYF. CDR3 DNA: TGTGCCAGTTCCCGGGAGGGCTCCTACGAGCAGTACTTC.

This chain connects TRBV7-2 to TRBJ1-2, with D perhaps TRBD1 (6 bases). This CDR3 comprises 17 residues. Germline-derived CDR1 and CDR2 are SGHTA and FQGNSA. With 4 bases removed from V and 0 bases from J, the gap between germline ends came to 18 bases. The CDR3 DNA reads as TGTGCCAGCAGCTCCTACCCCGGACAGCAAGCTAACTATGGCTACACCTTC. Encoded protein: CASSSYPGQQANYGYTF. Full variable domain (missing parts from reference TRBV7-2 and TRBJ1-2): GAGVSQSPSNKVTEKGKDVELRCDPISGHTALYWYRQSLGQGLEFLIYFQGNSAPDKSGLPSDRFSAERTGGSVSTLTIQRTQQEDSAVYLCASSSYPGQQANYGYTFGSGTRLTVV.

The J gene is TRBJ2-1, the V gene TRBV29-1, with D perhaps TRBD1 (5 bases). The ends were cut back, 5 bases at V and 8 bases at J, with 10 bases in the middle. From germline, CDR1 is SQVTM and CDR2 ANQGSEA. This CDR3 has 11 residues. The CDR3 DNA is TGCAGCGTTTCAGGGAACTATGAGCAGTTCTTC. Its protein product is CSVSGNYEQFF.

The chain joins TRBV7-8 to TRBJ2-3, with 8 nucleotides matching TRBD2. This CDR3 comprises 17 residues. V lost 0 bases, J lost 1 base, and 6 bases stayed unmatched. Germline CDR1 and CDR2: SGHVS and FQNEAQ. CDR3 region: CASSLALLAEGTDTQYF. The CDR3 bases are TGTGCCAGCAGCTTAGCCCTACTAGCGGAAGGCACAGATACGCAGTATTTT.

The chain's CDR3 is CASSLEVENNEQFF. CDR3 sequence (DNA): TGTGCCAGCAGCTTAGAAGTGGAGAACAATGAGCAGTTCTTC. V and J are TRBV7-7 and TRBJ2-1; D gene uncertain. Per the germline V gene, CDR1 is SSHAT and CDR2 is FNYEAQ (reference sequence). CDR3 size: 14 residues. Trimming cost V 1 base and J 5 bases, with 9 bases left between them. Full variable domain (outside the CDR3, taken from reference TRBV7-7 and TRBJ2-1): GAGVSQSPRYKVTKRGQDVTLRCDPISSHATLYWYQQALGQGPEFLTYFNYEAQPDKSGLPSDRFSAERPEGSISTLTIQRTEQRDSAMYRCASSLEVENNEQFFGPGTRLTVL.

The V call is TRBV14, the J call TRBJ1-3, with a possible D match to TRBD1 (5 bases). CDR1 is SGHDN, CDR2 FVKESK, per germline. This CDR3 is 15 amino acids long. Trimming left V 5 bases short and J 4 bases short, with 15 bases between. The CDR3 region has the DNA TGTGCCAGCAGCGCCTTTGGTGGGGCCGGAAACACCATATATTTT. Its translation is CASSAFGGAGNTIYF.

CDR3 coding DNA: TGTGCCAGCAGTTTTCTGACAGGCGTCACTGAAGCTTTCTTT. Its protein product is CASSFLTGVTEAFF. The chain employs TRBV27 and TRBJ1-1; D possibly corresponds to TRBD1 (6 bases). The germline V and J ends were trimmed by 3 bases and 4 bases, with 12 bases remaining between them. The CDR3 sequence is 14 residues long. Germline V CDR1 and CDR2: MNHEY, SMNVEV (reference sequence).

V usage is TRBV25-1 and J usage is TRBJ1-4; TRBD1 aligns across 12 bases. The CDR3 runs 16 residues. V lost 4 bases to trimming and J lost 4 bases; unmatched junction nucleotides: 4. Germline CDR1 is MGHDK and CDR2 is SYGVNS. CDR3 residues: CASSAGQGAFNEKLFF. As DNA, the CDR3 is TGTGCCAGCAGTGCGGGACAGGGGGCTTTTAATGAAAAACTGTTTTTT.

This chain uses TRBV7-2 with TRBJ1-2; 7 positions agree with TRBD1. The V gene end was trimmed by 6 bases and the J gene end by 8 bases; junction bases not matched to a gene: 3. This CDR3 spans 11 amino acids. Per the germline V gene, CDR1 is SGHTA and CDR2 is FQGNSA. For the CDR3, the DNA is TGTGCCAGCAGGACAGGGAACGGCTACACCTTC. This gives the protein CASRTGNGYTF.

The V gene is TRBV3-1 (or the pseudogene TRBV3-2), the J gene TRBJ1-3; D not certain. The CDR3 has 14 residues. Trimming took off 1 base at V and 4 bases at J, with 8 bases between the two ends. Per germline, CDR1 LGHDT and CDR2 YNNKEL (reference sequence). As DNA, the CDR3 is TGTGCCAGCAGCCAAGGGGAGTCAGGAAACACCATATATTTT. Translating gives CASSQGESGNTIYF.

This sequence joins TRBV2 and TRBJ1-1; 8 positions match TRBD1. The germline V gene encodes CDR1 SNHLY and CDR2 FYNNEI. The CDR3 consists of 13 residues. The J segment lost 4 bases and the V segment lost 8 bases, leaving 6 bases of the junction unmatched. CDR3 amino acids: CASPTGEVTEAFF. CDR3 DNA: TGTGCCAGCCCGACAGGGGAGGTCACTGAAGCTTTCTTT.

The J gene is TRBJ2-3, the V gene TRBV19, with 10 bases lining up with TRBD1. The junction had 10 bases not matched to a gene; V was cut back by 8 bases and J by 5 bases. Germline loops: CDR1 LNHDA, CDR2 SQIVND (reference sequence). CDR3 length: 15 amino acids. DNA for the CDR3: TGTGCCAGTGGATCCGGGACAGGGGTAATAGATACGCAGTATTTT. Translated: CASGSGTGVIDTQYF.

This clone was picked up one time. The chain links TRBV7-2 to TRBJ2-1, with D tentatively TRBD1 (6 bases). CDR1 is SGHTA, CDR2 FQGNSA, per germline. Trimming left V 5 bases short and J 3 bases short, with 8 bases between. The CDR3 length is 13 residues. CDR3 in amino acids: CASSPGVYNEQFF. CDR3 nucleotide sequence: TGTGCCAGCAGCCCAGGGGTCTACAATGAGCAGTTCTTC. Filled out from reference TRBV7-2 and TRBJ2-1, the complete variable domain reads GAGVSQSPSNKVTEKGKDVELRCDPISGHTALYWYRQSLGQGLEFLIYFQGNSAPDKSGLPSDRFSAERTGGSVSTLTIQRTQQEDSAVYLCASSPGVYNEQFFGPGTRLTVL.

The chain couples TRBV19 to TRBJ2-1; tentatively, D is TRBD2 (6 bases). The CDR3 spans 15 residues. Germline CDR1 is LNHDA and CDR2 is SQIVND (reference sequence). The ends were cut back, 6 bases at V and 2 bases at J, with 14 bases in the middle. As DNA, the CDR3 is TGTGCCAGTAGCACCGGGGGACCTCCCTACAATGAGCAGTTCTTC. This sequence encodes CASSTGGPPYNEQFF.

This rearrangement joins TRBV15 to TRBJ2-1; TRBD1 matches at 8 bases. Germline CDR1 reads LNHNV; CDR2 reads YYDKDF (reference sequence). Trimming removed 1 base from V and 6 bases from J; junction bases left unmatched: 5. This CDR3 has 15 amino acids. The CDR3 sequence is CATSRARDRLNEQFF. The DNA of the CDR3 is TGTGCCACCAGCAGAGCCCGGGACAGGCTCAATGAGCAGTTCTTC. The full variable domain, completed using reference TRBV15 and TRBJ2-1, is DAMVIQNPRYQVTQFGKPVTLSCSQTLNHNVMYWYQQKSSQAPKLLFHYYDKDFNNEADTPDNFQSRRPNTSFCFLDIRSPGLGDTAMYLCATSRARDRLNEQFFGPGTRLTVL.

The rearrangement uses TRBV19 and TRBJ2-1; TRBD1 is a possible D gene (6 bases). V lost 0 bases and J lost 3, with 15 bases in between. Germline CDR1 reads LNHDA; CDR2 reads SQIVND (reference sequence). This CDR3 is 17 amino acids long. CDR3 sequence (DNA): TGTGCCAGTAGTATAGATTATGCAGGGGTCATCTACAATGAGCAGTTCTTC. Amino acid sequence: CASSIDYAGVIYNEQFF.

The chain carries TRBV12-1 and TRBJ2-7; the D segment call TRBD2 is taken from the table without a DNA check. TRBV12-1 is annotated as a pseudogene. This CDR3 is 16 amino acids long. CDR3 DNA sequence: TGTGCCAGCAGCTTCCCCCTAGCGGGAGAGGCCTACGAGCAGTACTTC. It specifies CASSFPLAGEAYEQYF.

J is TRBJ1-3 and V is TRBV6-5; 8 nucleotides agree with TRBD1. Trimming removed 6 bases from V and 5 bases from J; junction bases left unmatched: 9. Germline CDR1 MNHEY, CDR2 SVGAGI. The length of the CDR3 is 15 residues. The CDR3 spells CASSDKGQGRNTIYF. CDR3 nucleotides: TGTGCCAGCAGCGACAAAGGACAGGGCAGAAACACCATATATTTT.

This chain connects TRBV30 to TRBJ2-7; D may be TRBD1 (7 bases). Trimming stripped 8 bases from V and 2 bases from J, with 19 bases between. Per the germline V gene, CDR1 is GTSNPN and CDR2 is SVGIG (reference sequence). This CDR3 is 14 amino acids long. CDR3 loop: CASSTTRGAYEQYF. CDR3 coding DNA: TGTGCCAGCTCAACCACCAGGGGGGCCTACGAGCAGTACTTC.